The clone carrying this TCR beta chain was counted ten times or more. No antigen is known for it. Germline loops: CDR1 MNHNS, CDR2 SASEGT. The CDR3 loop spans 13 amino acids. The V and J ends lost 11 bases and 0 bases respectively, with 11 bases between them. The data originate from a study of CD8+CD57+ T cells in acquired aplastic anemia. Broader study findings: The number of CD8+ CDR3 sequences shared by patients and controls was twenty-nine.

Using genomic DNA as the template, TCR beta VDJ and CDR3 profiling was carried out. TCRdb called the reads again in MiXCR, with one record for every CDR3 protein. Here the sample spans about 110,000 distinct CDR3 sequences, around 49% being singletons. The TCR was taken from a human donor in good health, serving as a control. The source material was sorted CD4+, CD8+, or CD8+CD57+ T cells (not recorded which) from PBMCs. The V call is TRBV6-1, the J call TRBJ2-1; no definite D call. CDR3 amino acids: CADSPPSYNEQFF. In DNA, the CDR3 is TGTGCCGACTCTCCGCCCTCCTACAATGAGCAGTTCTTC.